This T cell receptor (beta chain) is from a study of blood T cell repertoires in COVID-19. The germline CDR1 and CDR2 sequences are MNHEY and SMNVEV (reference sequence). Trimming removed 8 bases from V and 3 bases from J; junction bases left unmatched: 13. The CDR3 is 16 amino acids. Assay used: immunoSEQ multiplex PCR; TCRdb lists only in-frame clones, some missing. This sample has hundreds of thousands of clones, with approximately 83% found just once. The sequencing input was peripheral blood. The chain has TRBV27 and TRBJ2-7; 10 positions agree with TRBD1. The TCR originated in a woman in her twenties or thirties who had recovered from COVID-19. The CDR3 region is CASSLGHRDRGYEQYF. As DNA, the CDR3 is TGTGCCAGCTCCCTCGGGCACCGGGACAGGGGCTACGAGCAGTACTTC.